These 20 T cell receptor beta chains were all obtained from the same sample, sequenced in a study of response to subunit inactivated influenza vaccine. TCRdb analysed the RT-PCR reads with MiXCR anew, one entry per CDR3 protein. This table holds hundreds of thousands of distinct CDR3 sequences, approximately 15% found once. This sample comprised PBMCs from blood, obtained about 13 days after vaccination. The receptors shown here come from a man between 45 and 60 years old who received an inactivated influenza vaccine.

The chain uses TRBV14 and TRBJ2-2; unclear D gene. Germline V gives CDR1 SGHDN, CDR2 FVKESK. Trimming took 2 bases from V and 4 from J, leaving 11 bases between them. The CDR3 is made up of 15 amino acids. This chain's CDR3 is CASSQWNSGTGELFF. CDR3 in DNA: TGTGCCAGCAGCCAATGGAATTCGGGCACCGGGGAGCTGTTTTTT.

This clonotype was counted between two and nine times. The chain uses TRBV25-1 and TRBJ1-2, with TRBD1 matching 7 bases. V trimming: 3 bases; J trimming: 3 bases; junction bases outside the gene matches: 7. The CDR3 covers 15 residues. From germline, CDR1 is MGHDK and CDR2 SYGVNS. CDR3 coding DNA: TGTGCCAGCAGTGAGACAGGGTTTTTTCACTATGGCTACACCTTC. It is translated as CASSETGFFHYGYTF.

V usage is TRBV24-1 and J usage is TRBJ2-1; weak D call: TRBD2 (6 bases). Deletions cut 3 bases from V and 5 bases from J, with 16 bases between. The V gene's germline CDR1 is KGHDR and CDR2 SFDVKD. The CDR3 is 16 amino acids. DNA for the CDR3: TGTGCCACCAGTGATCTGCAGGGAGGCTTCAACAATGAGCAGTTCTTC. Translated, it gives CATSDLQGGFNNEQFF.

This clonotype appeared many times. Relative to the germline gene, one junction end is altered; a read error may explain this. CDR3 coding DNA: TGTGCCAGCAGTCTAGCCGGGGGATTGACAGATACGCAGTATTTT. Its protein product is CASSLAGGLTDTQYF. This chain links TRBV5-1 with TRBJ2-3; D might be TRBD2 (6 bases). From germline, CDR1 is SGHRS and CDR2 YFSETQ. This CDR3 comprises 15 residues.

This clonotype has only a few counts. This sequence joins TRBV5-1 and TRBJ2-5; 10 nucleotides line up with TRBD1. J lost 2 bases, V lost 4 bases, and 8 bases had no gene match. The CDR3 runs 16 residues. The germline V gene encodes CDR1 SGHRS and CDR2 YFSETQ. CDR3 sequence: CASSQMGQGRQETQYF. The CDR3 nucleotides read TGCGCCAGCAGCCAAATGGGACAGGGGCGACAAGAGACCCAGTACTTC. Supplemented by reference TRBV5-1 and TRBJ2-5, the full variable domain reads KAGVTQTPRYLIKTRGQQVTLSCSPISGHRSVSWYQQTPGQGLQFLFEYFSETQRNKGNFPGRFSGRQFSNSRSEMNVSTLELGDSALYLCASSQMGQGRQETQYFGPGTRLLVL.

This clonotype showed up just a few times. The V call is TRBV6-1, the J call TRBJ1-2; the D gene is possibly TRBD1 (6 bases). Germline CDR1 reads MNHNS; CDR2 reads SASEGT. V lost 4 bases, J lost 4 bases, and 10 bases lay in between. CDR3 size: 13 residues. The CDR3, as DNA: TGTGCCAGCAGTGGGAACAGGGTCTATGGCTACACCTTC. Its translation: CASSGNRVYGYTF.

This chain links TRBV28 with TRBJ2-7; D is perhaps TRBD1 or TRBD2 (6 bases each). Germline-derived CDR1 and CDR2 are MDHEN and SYDVKM. The CDR3 is made up of 17 amino acids. Trimming stripped 6 bases from V and 1 base from J, with 22 bases between. CDR3 protein: CASSRPPTRGASYEQYF. The CDR3 coding sequence is TGTGCCAGCAGCAGACCTCCAACGAGGGGGGCATCCTACGAGCAGTACTTC.

This clonotype has a single count. The chain carries TRBV20-1 and TRBJ2-3, with D hard to call. The V gene's germline CDR1 is DFQATT and CDR2 SNEGSKA (reference sequence). This CDR3 region has 13 residues. V shed 4 bases and J shed 1 base, with 9 bases lying between them. This CDR3 is CSATGPGTDTQYF. The CDR3 coding sequence is TGCAGTGCTACAGGTCCAGGCACAGATACGCAGTATTTT.

This chain connects TRBV7-3 to TRBJ2-7, with TRBD2 matching 13 bases. Germline CDR1 reads SGHTA; CDR2 reads FQGTGA. After removal of 4 bases from V and 5 bases from J, the junction contained 5 bases not matched to a gene. CDR3 length: 15 residues. The CDR3 loop reads CASSSGLAGVDEQYF. In nucleotides, the CDR3 is TGTGCCAGCAGCTCTGGACTAGCGGGAGTCGACGAGCAGTACTTC.

The V call is TRBV2, the J call TRBJ2-1; maybe TRBD2 (5 bases). CDR3 length: 13 amino acids. Germline CDR1 is SNHLY and CDR2 is FYNNEI. The CDR3, as DNA: TGTGCGGTCGGGATCCTAACGGGGAATGAGCAGTTCTTC. As protein: CAVGILTGNEQFF.

This chain joins TRBV9 and TRBJ2-1; 8 bases are a match to TRBD2. J was trimmed by 4 bases and V by 6 bases; bases with no gene match: 6. The CDR3 loop spans 14 amino acids. CDR1 and CDR2 from the germline V gene are SGDLS and YYNGEE. The CDR3: CASNPGLEYNEQFF. The CDR3 region has the DNA TGTGCCAGCAATCCGGGACTAGAGTACAATGAGCAGTTCTTC.

J is TRBJ1-1 and V is TRBV3-1; no firm D call. V gave up 0 bases and J gave up 0 bases, with 8 bases separating them. Germline V gene lookup returns CDR1 LGHDT and CDR2 YNNKEL (reference sequence). The CDR3 is 15 residues long. CDR3 in amino acids: CASSQEFVVNTEAFF. The CDR3 DNA reads as TGTGCCAGCAGCCAAGAATTCGTGGTGAACACTGAAGCTTTCTTT.

The sample holds a few counts of this clonotype. The rearrangement joins TRBV29-1 to TRBJ2-1, with D tentatively TRBD2 (7 bases). Trimming shortened V by 4 bases and J by 0 bases, and 13 bases separated the two germline ends. The CDR3 totals 15 residues. Germline CDR1 is SQVTM and CDR2 is ANQGSEA. In DNA form, the CDR3 reads TGCAGCGTTGTACGGGCGGGGGCCTCCTACAATGAGCAGTTCTTC. This codes for CSVVRAGASYNEQFF.

The chain recombines TRBV4-3 with TRBJ2-5, with 8 nucleotides matching TRBD1. CDR3 length: 15 amino acids. V dropped 4 bases and J dropped 4; count of bases not matched to a gene: 8. Per the germline V gene, CDR1 is LGHNA and CDR2 is YSLEER. The CDR3 protein is CASSPRQGRIETQYF. CDR3 DNA: TGCGCCAGCAGCCCCAGACAGGGGAGGATAGAGACCCAGTACTTC.

The chain carries TRBV12-3 or TRBV12-4 and TRBJ1-2, with a tentative D call TRBD1 (6 bases). This CDR3 is 14 amino acids long. The V gene lost 6 bases and the J gene lost 6 bases, with 17 bases spanning the gap. CDR3 loop: CASSPAGQLHGYTF. The CDR3 DNA sequence: TGTGCCAGCAGCCCGGCCGGACAGTTGCATGGCTACACCTTC.

This clonotype has more than one count but fewer than ten. The V gene is TRBV7-2, the J gene TRBJ1-2; TRBD1 might be the D (6 bases). The CDR3 sequence is 13 residues long. V dropped 7 bases and J dropped 2 bases, with 11 bases sitting between them. Germline CDR1 and CDR2: SGHTA and FQGNSA. The CDR3 here is CASTPGHNYGYTF. The CDR3 DNA is TGTGCCAGCACCCCGGGACACAACTATGGCTACACCTTC.

This clonotype was counted between two and nine times. This chain links TRBV5-1 with TRBJ1-2; D not resolved. Germline V lookup: CDR1 SGHRS, CDR2 YFSETQ. With 0 bases removed from V and 8 bases from J, the gap between germline ends came to 17 bases. The CDR3 covers 15 residues. CDR3 bases: TGCGCCAGCAGCTTGGCCGCTCGTGACACCCGGGGCTACACCTTC. It specifies CASSLAARDTRGYTF.

The rearrangement uses TRBV7-9 and TRBJ1-1; possibly TRBD1 for D (5 bases). Looked up from germline, CDR1 is SEHNR and CDR2 is FQNEAQ (reference sequence). The CDR3 extends over 16 amino acids. Trimming removed 5 bases at V and 6 bases at J, with 22 bases between. The CDR3 coding sequence is TGTGCCAGCAGCCCTGACCCTGGGGGTGGAGCGGCTGAAGCTTTCTTT. Its protein product is CASSPDPGGGAAEAFF.

This clonotype appeared a few times. V is TRBV6-2 or TRBV6-3 and J is TRBJ2-3; 8 nucleotides align to TRBD2. CDR3 length equals 14 residues. V was pared by 6 bases and J by 4 bases, with 6 bases of the junction left unmatched. CDR1 and CDR2 from the germline V gene are MNHEY and SVGEGT. The CDR3 loop reads CASRGAGVADTQYF. In DNA form, the CDR3 reads TGTGCCAGCAGAGGAGCGGGAGTGGCAGATACGCAGTATTTT.

This clonotype was counted a few times. The chain has TRBV20-1 and TRBJ2-3; TRBD1 aligns across 9 bases. The V and J ends lost 5 bases and 8 bases, in that order; junction bases with no gene match: 11. CDR1 is DFQATT, CDR2 SNEGSKA, per germline (reference sequence). This CDR3 has 14 residues. DNA of the CDR3: TGCAGTGCTTCACCGGGACAGGGTCTCGCTACGCAGTATTTT. Amino acids: CSASPGQGLATQYF.